This entry is about one T cell receptor (beta chain). The sample is drawn from a study of CD8 T cells in Susac syndrome. The RNA input was 0.5 to 1 ug, and it was reverse transcribed with random hexamers. TCR beta CDR3 was amplified by immunoSEQ multiplex PCR. This amplification extended across 54 Vbeta and 13 Jbeta segments. Via MiXCR, TCRdb re-called the immunoSEQ multiplex PCR reads, giving one row per CDR3 protein. The top ten hold roughly 0.1% of the sample, which has about 210,000 distinct CDR3 sequences, about 95% seen once. TCR beta sequencing was performed on blood CD8+ and CD4+ T cells. The clonotype comes from a human donor with multiple sclerosis. The sample consisted of CD4+ T cells from PBMCs.

The CDR3 region has the DNA TGTGCCAGCAGCCCCCTGGATACGCAGTATTTT. Translated: CASSPLDTQYF. This chain joins TRBV12-3 or TRBV12-4 and TRBJ2-3, with D unclear. Trimming cost V 6 bases and J 6 bases, with 7 bases left between them. CDR3 length: 11 amino acids.